One and the same sample provided the 17 T cell receptor beta chains below, sequenced in a study of OX40 agonist ivuxolimab in advanced cancers. Assay: immunoSEQ multiplex PCR; the TCRdb copy retains only in-frame clones and omits some. The table has about 66,000 clones, 88% seen once. The material sequenced was CD4+ or CD8+ T cells sorted from blood, taken in a trial of the OX40 agonist ivuxolimab. These TCRs come from an adult with an advanced solid tumor such as melanoma, head and neck, liver or kidney cancer.

This sequence joins TRBV20-1 and TRBJ2-5; D ambiguous. The CDR3 contains 11 residues. CDR1 and CDR2 from the germline V gene are DFQATT and SNEGSKA (reference sequence). The V gene lost 5 bases and the J gene lost 4 bases, with 8 bases spanning the gap. CDR3 DNA: TGCAGTGCTGGGCCGGGAGAGACCCAGTACTTC. It yields the protein CSAGPGETQYF.

This clone has more than one count but fewer than ten. The chain is built from TRBV30 and TRBJ1-5; 8 bases are a match to TRBD1. The CDR3 is made up of 12 amino acids. The germline V gene has CDR1 GTSNPN and CDR2 SVGIG (reference sequence). With 5 bases clipped from V and 5 bases from J, the junction kept 2 bases outside the gene matches. The CDR3 region is CAWGQGDQPQHF. DNA for the CDR3: TGTGCCTGGGGACAGGGAGATCAGCCCCAGCATTTT.

The chain joins TRBV6-4 to TRBJ2-1; 9 bases align to TRBD2. V lost 5 bases to trimming and J lost 10 bases; unmatched junction nucleotides: 15. CDR1 MRHNA and CDR2 SNTAGT come from the germline V gene. The CDR3 length is 16 residues. The CDR3: CASSPPGLAPRPEQFF. DNA of the CDR3: TGTGCCAGCAGTCCCCCGGGACTAGCCCCAAGGCCGGAGCAGTTCTTC.

The gene calls are TRBV19 and TRBJ1-4; maybe TRBD1 (5 bases). This CDR3 contains 14 residues. V was shortened by 0 bases and J by 8 bases, with 10 bases between the two germline ends. Germline-derived CDR1 and CDR2 are LNHDA and SQIVND (reference sequence). The CDR3 is CASSIDQGSEKLFF. The CDR3 DNA is TGTGCCAGTAGTATAGACCAGGGAAGCGAAAAACTGTTTTTT.

In nucleotides, the CDR3 is TGTGCCAGCAGCTTCGGACAGGGACAATCACCCCTCCACTTT. Residues: CASSFGQGQSPLHF. The chain carries TRBV6-5 and TRBJ1-6; TRBD1 matches 8 bases. Germline CDR1 is MNHEY and CDR2 is SVGAGI. V shed 6 bases, J shed 10 bases, and the junction held 8 bases outside the gene matches. This CDR3 is built from 14 residues.

CDR3 in amino acids: CASSQRLRIEGNQPQHF. As DNA, the CDR3 is TGCGCCAGCAGCCAAAGGTTGCGAATTGAGGGGAATCAGCCCCAGCATTTT. The chain joins TRBV4-1 to TRBJ1-5, with a possible D match to TRBD1 (5 bases). The V gene's germline CDR1 is MGHRA and CDR2 YSYEKL. The length of the CDR3 is 17 residues. The V and J ends lost 2 bases and 4 bases respectively, with 18 bases between them.

The V and J genes are TRBV6-1 and TRBJ1-1; D gene uncertain. The length of the CDR3 is 12 residues. Per germline, CDR1 MNHNS and CDR2 SASEGT. Trimming shortened V by 7 bases and J by 0 bases, and 6 bases separated the two germline ends. CDR3 loop: CASTRMNTEAFF. CDR3 coding DNA: TGTGCCAGCACTAGAATGAACACTGAAGCTTTCTTT.

This chain links TRBV19 with TRBJ1-5; the match to TRBD1 covers 7 bases. Germline CDR1 LNHDA, CDR2 SQIVND (reference sequence). V dropped 5 bases and J dropped 3; count of bases not matched to a gene: 7. The CDR3 runs to 15 residues. The CDR3, as DNA: TGTGCCAGTAGTTGGGAGGGGGCGGTCAATCAGCCCCAGCATTTT. Translating it yields CASSWEGAVNQPQHF.

This clone has a single count. The chain combines TRBV25-1 with TRBJ2-1; 10 bases align to TRBD1. Unmatched junction bases numbered 11, after V lost 8 bases and J lost 7 bases. The germline gives CDR1 MGHDK, CDR2 SYGVNS. This CDR3 is 15 amino acids long. CDR3: CASLEGQGVLNEQFF. The CDR3 DNA is TGTGCCAGCCTAGAAGGACAGGGGGTGTTAAATGAGCAGTTCTTC.

The chain is built from TRBV30 and TRBJ2-2; 7 nucleotides align to TRBD2. V lost 0 bases, J lost 5 bases, and 12 bases stayed unmatched. This CDR3 has 17 amino acids. Germline V gene lookup returns CDR1 GTSNPN and CDR2 SVGIG (reference sequence). The CDR3 DNA is TGTGCCTGGAGTGTGGAGGCAGGGAGGGTACGTACCGGGGAGCTGTTTTTT. Translating it yields CAWSVEAGRVRTGELFF.

This sequence joins TRBV6-6 and TRBJ2-3, with TRBD2 identical over 9 bases. Germline lookup yields CDR1 MNHNY and CDR2 SVGAGI (reference sequence). The CDR3 length is 14 residues. J lost 3 bases, V lost 2 bases, and 0 bases had no gene match. The CDR3 loop reads CASSYGLATDTQYF. DNA for the CDR3: TGTGCCAGCAGTTACGGACTAGCGACAGATACGCAGTATTTT.

V and J are TRBV18 and TRBJ2-7; TRBD1 matches 10 bases. V gave up 3 bases and J gave up 5 bases; unmatched junction bases: 4. Germline loops: CDR1 KGHSH, CDR2 LQKENI. This CDR3 has 14 amino acids. The CDR3 nucleotides read TGTGCCAGCTCACCGACAGGGGGCGCGGACGAGCAGTACTTC. Protein product: CASSPTGGADEQYF.

The V call is TRBV6-4, the J call TRBJ2-5; 7 bases are shared with TRBD1. CDR1 is MRHNA and CDR2 is SNTAGT in the germline V gene. The V and J ends lost 3 bases and 4 bases, in that order; junction bases with no gene match: 5. The length of the CDR3 is 14 residues. In DNA, the CDR3 is TGTGCCAGCAGTGAAGACCCAGGGGGAGAGACCCAGTACTTC. Translating gives CASSEDPGGETQYF.

The CDR3 DNA reads as TGTGCCAGCTCGAGGACGGAAATGAACACTGAAGCTTTCTTT. Translation gives CASSRTEMNTEAFF. The chain joins TRBV18 to TRBJ1-1; no firm D call. CDR3 length equals 14 residues. V was shortened by 6 bases and J by 0 bases, with 11 bases between the two germline ends. Germline CDR1 reads KGHSH; CDR2 reads LQKENI.

The chain recombines TRBV12-5 with TRBJ1-1; 7 nucleotides agree with TRBD1. Germline CDR1 is LGHNT and CDR2 is FRNRAP. V lost 7 bases to trimming and J lost 1 base; unmatched junction nucleotides: 6. The CDR3 loop spans 14 amino acids. CDR3 amino acids: CASAPDRRNTEAFF. The CDR3 nucleotides are TGTGCTAGTGCCCCGGACAGGAGGAACACTGAAGCTTTCTTT.

The CDR3 nucleotides read TGTGCCAGCAGCAAAACAGGGGAAGCTTTCTTT. Translating gives CASSKTGEAFF. The chain carries TRBV6-5 and TRBJ1-1; the D gene is possibly TRBD1 (6 bases). CDR3 size: 11 residues. The V and J ends lost 6 bases and 8 bases respectively, with 10 bases between them. Germline V gene data show CDR1 as MNHEY and CDR2 as SVGAGI.

The rearrangement links TRBV6-1 to TRBJ2-7; D is unresolved. The CDR3 runs to 11 residues. Germline CDR1 reads MNHNS; CDR2 reads SASEGT. Trimming took off 7 bases at V and 3 bases at J, with 7 bases between the two ends. The CDR3 nucleotides read TGTGCCAGCATGACCCTCTACGAGCAGTACTTC. Protein product: CASMTLYEQYF.